This TCR beta chain originates from a study of cytomegalovirus exposure and HLA in healthy donors. With respect to this clone: The antigen is undetermined.

The CDR3 is 15 amino acids. CDR1 is SGHVS, CDR2 FQNEAQ, per germline. The germline V and J ends were trimmed by 4 bases and 12 bases, with 22 bases remaining between them. Study results and limitations: Accounts indicate the classifier identified cytomegalovirus status with strong specificity and sensitivity.

Researchers ran the PCR with 60 Vbeta and 13 Jbeta primers. Repertoires were generated with immunoSEQ multiplex PCR, while TCRdb's copy carries only in-frame clones and drops some. The table lists around 52,000 clones, roughly 80% of them singletons. Specimen: PBMCs. The chain joins TRBV7-8 to TRBJ2-1, with D maybe TRBD2 (7 bases). This TCR derives from a man aged 35 to 55 in good health and CMV-seronegative. The CDR3 protein is CASSSPGGGLTAQFF. CDR3 in DNA: TGTGCCAGCAGCTCCCCGGGCGGGGGCCTTACCGCGCAGTTCTTC. Full variable domain (missing parts from reference TRBV7-8 and TRBJ2-1): GAGVSQSPRYKVAKRGQDVALRCDPISGHVSLFWYQQALGQGPEFLTYFQNEAQLDKSGLPSDRFFAERPEGSVSTLKIQRTQQEDSAVYLCASSSPGGGLTAQFFGPGTRLTVL.